This T cell receptor beta chain was obtained from a study of blood T cell repertoires in COVID-19. Study as a whole: The analysed material was cDNA or gDNA that came from T cells, B-cell-depleted T cells, or PBMCs.

V gave up 6 bases and J gave up 1 base, with 9 bases separating them. The CDR3 totals 13 residues. The germline gives CDR1 MNHEY, CDR2 SVGAGI. Authors' processing steps: Researchers report that nucleated cell counts were estimated from reference gene primer amplification. Generated by immunoSEQ multiplex PCR, the TCRdb table keeps only in-frame clones and is missing some. V and J calls and clone size are as listed in that table; D and trimming were resolved from the DNA. The sample includes 110,000 to 150,000 clones, around 81% seen only once; the top ten take 4.5% to 6%. About this clone itself: Within the sample, other DNA sequences also encode this same CDR3.

The TCR comes from a woman between 45 and 60 years old with acute or convalescent COVID-19. This sequence joins TRBV6-5 and TRBJ1-1, with TRBD1 as a possible D gene (6 bases). The material sequenced was peripheral blood. CDR3 coding DNA: TGTGCCAGCAGCTCACAGGGGAACACTGAAGCTTTCTTT. The encoded protein is CASSSQGNTEAFF.